Sequencing of this T cell receptor beta chain was carried out in a study of cytomegalovirus exposure and HLA in healthy donors. The overall study: Genotyping showed 81% of roughly 400 donors falling in the Caucasian-associated ancestry cluster.

PCR amplification relied on 60 Vbeta primers (plus 13 Jbeta primers). Assay: immunoSEQ multiplex PCR; the TCRdb copy retains only in-frame clones and omits some. The sample contains 150,000 to 200,000 clones, around 80% of which appear only once. This clone was seen more than once but under ten times. Deletions cut 5 bases from V and 7 bases from J, with 12 bases between. The CDR3 consists of 14 residues. CDR1 and CDR2 (germline): SEHNR, FQNEAQ (reference sequence). The chain has TRBV7-9 and TRBJ1-6; TRBD1 is a possible D gene (6 bases). The TCR originated in a male donor in good health and CMV-seronegative. Sequencing was performed on PBMCs. CDR3 in DNA: TGTGCCAGCAGCGCCGGACAGACAAATTCACCCCTCCACTTT. It yields the protein CASSAGQTNSPLHF.